This T cell receptor (beta chain) was sequenced for a study of cytomegalovirus exposure and HLA in healthy donors. The PCR was carried out with 60 Vbeta primers and 13 Jbeta primers. Here immunoSEQ multiplex PCR was the method, and the copy in TCRdb shows in-frame clones only, minus some. The sample records 95,000 to 150,000 clones, about three quarters being singletons. The CDR3 runs 16 residues. With 1 base clipped from V and 5 bases from J, the junction kept 10 bases outside the gene matches. Germline assignment: CDR1 SGHTA and CDR2 FQGTGA. This clone was detected only a few times. The clonotype comes from a woman aged 55-70 years in good health and CMV-seropositive. This sequence joins TRBV7-3 and TRBJ2-5; 7 nucleotides agree with TRBD2. What was sequenced was PBMCs. CDR3 sequence reads: CASSLSQAAGKETQYF. The CDR3 bases are TGTGCCAGCAGCTTAAGTCAGGCAGCGGGGAAGGAGACCCAGTACTTC.